This T cell receptor (beta chain) was documented in a study of shared clonotypes between healthy human individuals. The CDR3 has 13 amino acids. The V end was cut by 2 bases, the J end by 10 bases, with 12 bases between. Germline values: CDR1 SNHLY, CDR2 FYNNEI. Clones were sequenced by immunoSEQ multiplex PCR, and TCRdb holds only the in-frame ones, with some missing. The repertoire has fewer than 3 million clones, under 95% of them found once; the top ten carry around 0.4%. This clone was counted a single time. The specimen was naive CD4+ T cells from PBMCs. Subset specified: CD45RA+ positively selected. This rearrangement joins TRBV2 to TRBJ2-1; TRBD2 might be the D (6 bases). This sequence was found in a man between 18 and 29 years old in good health. Some clones in this sample may be carry-over from other donors' samples. CDR3: CASSESGVGEQFF. The CDR3 coding sequence is TGTGCCAGCAGTGAATCGGGGGTGGGAGAGCAGTTCTTC.